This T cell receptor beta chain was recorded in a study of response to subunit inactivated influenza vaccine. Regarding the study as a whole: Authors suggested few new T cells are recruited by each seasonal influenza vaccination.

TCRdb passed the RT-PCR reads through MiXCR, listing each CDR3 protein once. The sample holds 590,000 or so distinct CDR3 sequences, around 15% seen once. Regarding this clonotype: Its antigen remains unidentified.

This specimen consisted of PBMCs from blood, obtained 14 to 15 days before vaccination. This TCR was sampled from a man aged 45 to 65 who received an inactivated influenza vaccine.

DNA of the CDR3: TGTGCCAGCACTTCGGGCCCGGGGCAGTATTTT. Its translation is CASTSGPGQYF. J is TRBJ2-3 and V is TRBV12-3 or TRBV12-4; D is unclear. V was clipped by 7 bases and J by 11 bases, with 13 bases between them. CDR3 length: 11 amino acids.